The 22 T cell receptor beta chains in this list originate from one sample, sequenced in a study of response to subunit inactivated influenza vaccine. TCRdb reprocessed the RT-PCR reads with MiXCR, giving one entry per CDR3 protein. The sample has 650,000 to 800,000 distinct CDR3 sequences, roughly 14% seen once; the top ten hold 5.5% to 7%. Sequencing was performed on PBMCs from blood, taken around 14 days before vaccination. Receptors originate from a man aged 45-65 years who received an inactivated influenza vaccine.

This sequence joins TRBV28 and TRBJ1-5; tentatively, D is TRBD1 (6 bases). The V gene's germline CDR1 is MDHEN and CDR2 SYDVKM. The CDR3 is 13 residues long. Trimming removed 7 bases at V and 6 bases at J, with 13 bases between. The CDR3 region is CASTPRGFQPQHF. The CDR3 nucleotides are TGTGCCAGCACCCCCAGGGGTTTTCAGCCCCAGCATTTT.

In this sample, this clonotype turned up many times. This CDR3 is CASSSGQGGMNIQYF. In DNA form, the CDR3 reads TGCGCCAGCAGCTCCGGACAGGGAGGTATGAACATTCAGTACTTC. The rearrangement joins TRBV5-1 to TRBJ2-4, with 8 bases identical to TRBD1. The trim removed 3 bases at V and 7 bases at J, leaving 9 bases unmatched. Germline V lookup: CDR1 SGHRS, CDR2 YFSETQ. The CDR3 loop spans 15 amino acids.

This clonotype was recorded a few times. The rearrangement uses TRBV24-1 and TRBJ2-2, with D perhaps matching TRBD1 (5 bases). The CDR3 runs 16 residues. V lost 2 bases to trimming and J lost 0 bases, with 9 bases between them. Germline V lookup: CDR1 KGHDR, CDR2 SFDVKD. The CDR3 loop is CATSDWAGTNTGELFF. The CDR3 coding sequence is TGTGCCACCAGTGATTGGGCAGGGACGAACACCGGGGAGCTGTTTTTT.

The chain's CDR3 is CASSWWESLRNTEAFF. The CDR3 region has the DNA TGTGCCAGCAGCTGGTGGGAATCCCTCCGGAACACTGAAGCTTTCTTT. This rearrangement joins TRBV7-2 to TRBJ1-1, with D unclear. V was cut by 4 bases and J by 1 base, with 16 bases left in between. The germline V gene encodes CDR1 SGHTA and CDR2 FQGNSA. The CDR3 loop spans 16 amino acids.

This clonotype was seen more than once but under ten times. The chain combines TRBV7-2 with TRBJ2-5; weak D call: TRBD1 (6 bases). V shed 6 bases and J shed 6 bases, with 8 bases lying between them. Germline V gives CDR1 SGHTA, CDR2 FQGNSA. The CDR3 length is 11 residues. CDR3 DNA: TGTGCCAGCAGGGGGGCCAAGACCCAGTACTTC. This gives the protein CASRGAKTQYF. Based on the CDR3 plus reference TRBV7-2 and TRBJ2-5, the full variable domain is GAGVSQSPSNKVTEKGKDVELRCDPISGHTALYWYRQSLGQGLEFLIYFQGNSAPDKSGLPSDRFSAERTGGSVSTLTIQRTQQEDSAVYLCASRGAKTQYFGPGTRLLVL.

The gene calls are TRBV29-1 and TRBJ1-1; TRBD1 is a possible D gene (6 bases). The length of the CDR3 is 15 residues. The germline CDR1 and CDR2 sequences are SQVTM and ANQGSEA. Between the trimmed V and J ends, which lost 5 bases and 0 bases, there was a span of 16 bases. CDR3 in amino acids: CSVPLGGNLNTEAFF. DNA of the CDR3: TGCAGCGTTCCCCTCGGGGGCAATTTGAACACTGAAGCTTTCTTT.

At least ten counts were recorded for this clonotype. The chain is built from TRBV12-3 or TRBV12-4 and TRBJ2-7, with a tentative D call TRBD2 (6 bases). V was clipped by 5 bases and J by 3 bases, with 14 bases between them. There are 14 residues in the CDR3. The CDR3 sequence is CASSIGTWGYEQYF. The CDR3 DNA reads TGTGCCAGCAGTATCGGGACTTGGGGCTACGAGCAGTACTTC.

A few counts support this clonotype. The V call is TRBV12-3 or TRBV12-4, the J call TRBJ1-2; D is unclear. Deletions cut 4 bases from V and 0 bases from J, with 6 bases between. This CDR3 has 13 residues. CDR3: CASSSQSNYGYTF. CDR3 coding DNA: TGTGCCAGCAGTTCCCAGTCTAACTATGGCTACACCTTC.

V is TRBV29-1 and J is TRBJ1-1; 8 nucleotides agree with TRBD1. The germline V gene encodes CDR1 SQVTM and CDR2 ANQGSEA. This CDR3 is built from 16 residues. V lost 1 base, J lost 6 bases, and 13 bases stayed unmatched. The CDR3 spells CSVEGSQGAMWAEAFF. The CDR3, as DNA: TGCAGCGTTGAAGGGTCCCAGGGGGCTATGTGGGCTGAAGCTTTCTTT.

The CDR3 nucleotides read TGTGCCAGCAGCCTGGTGCGGGGGGGCCTGGAGACCCAGTACTTC. This gives the protein CASSLVRGGLETQYF. J is TRBJ2-5 and V is TRBV27, with 9 bases matching TRBD2. The CDR3 covers 15 residues. Trimming cost V 6 bases and J 5 bases; bases outside gene matches: 10. CDR1 is MNHEY, CDR2 SMNVEV, per germline (reference sequence).

V usage is TRBV12-3 or TRBV12-4 and J usage is TRBJ1-6, with a possible D match to TRBD1 (5 bases). The CDR3 length is 14 residues. V was cut by 4 bases and J by 9 bases, with 13 bases left in between. The CDR3 DNA sequence: TGTGCCAGCAGTTGGGGGGGTGGTGGTTCACCCCTCCACTTT. This sequence encodes CASSWGGGGSPLHF.

This clonotype was observed a handful of times. V gene TRBV12-3 or TRBV12-4 combines with J gene TRBJ2-5; D gene uncertain. Trimming removed 2 bases from V and 2 bases from J, with 12 bases in between. CDR3 size: 15 residues. The CDR3 sequence: CASSLIRAPQETQYF. Written as DNA, the CDR3 is TGTGCCAGCAGTTTAATCCGGGCGCCACAAGAGACCCAGTACTTC.

The J gene is TRBJ1-2, the V gene TRBV7-2, with a tentative D call TRBD1 (6 bases). Germline CDR1 SGHTA, CDR2 FQGNSA. The length of the CDR3 is 15 residues. V was trimmed by 5 bases and J by 7 bases, leaving 20 bases between them. The CDR3 reads CASSRDRQAAGGYTF. The CDR3 nucleotides are TGTGCCAGCAGCCGTGATAGACAGGCTGCGGGTGGCTACACCTTC.

This clonotype has at least ten counts. The rearrangement links TRBV7-9 to TRBJ2-2; D remains unclear. CDR1 and CDR2 (germline): SEHNR, FQNEAQ (reference sequence). The CDR3 has 15 residues. V gave up 1 base and J gave up 0 bases, with 6 bases separating them. CDR3 coding DNA: TGTGCCAGCAGCTTAGGTTCGGCGAACACCGGGGAGCTGTTTTTT. Translating gives CASSLGSANTGELFF.

V usage is TRBV27 and J usage is TRBJ2-3; no firm D call. Deletions cut 3 bases from V and 2 bases from J, with 9 bases between. Germline V gene data show CDR1 as MNHEY and CDR2 as SMNVEV (reference sequence). The CDR3 is 14 amino acids. The CDR3 bases are TGTGCCAGCAGTTTTCCACCCTTCACAGATACGCAGTATTTT. It is translated as CASSFPPFTDTQYF.

The genes are TRBV19 and TRBJ2-7; no reliable D call. Germline assignment: CDR1 LNHDA and CDR2 SQIVND (reference sequence). Deletions cut 6 bases from V and 1 base from J, with 13 bases between. CDR3 length equals 14 residues. The CDR3 DNA reads TGTGCCAGTAGGAGTCCGGGCAGATCCTACGAGCAGTACTTC. This encodes CASRSPGRSYEQYF. Complete variable domain (other parts from reference TRBV19 and TRBJ2-7): DGGITQSPKYLFRKEGQNVTLSCEQNLNHDAMYWYRQDPGQGLRLIYYSQIVNDFQKGDIAEGYSVSREKKESFPLTVTSAQKNPTAFYLCASRSPGRSYEQYFGPGTRLTVT.

There are a few counts of this clonotype. The J gene is TRBJ1-5, the V gene TRBV4-2, with a tentative D call TRBD1 (6 bases). In germline, CDR1 is LGHNA, CDR2 YNFKEQ. Trimming took off 4 bases at V and 0 bases at J, with 16 bases between the two ends. The CDR3 extends over 17 amino acids. This chain's CDR3 is CASSPQNQGFSNQPQHF. CDR3 coding DNA: TGTGCCAGCAGCCCCCAGAACCAGGGGTTTAGCAATCAGCCCCAGCATTTT.

This clonotype appeared a few times. The V call is TRBV2, the J call TRBJ2-3; 9 bases match TRBD2. The V gene end was trimmed by 5 bases and the J gene end by 2 bases; junction bases not matched to a gene: 8. The CDR3 is made up of 16 amino acids. Germline V gene sequence: CDR1 SNHLY, CDR2 FYNNEI. The chain's CDR3 is CASSPWGLAVTDTQYF. In DNA form, the CDR3 reads TGTGCCAGCAGTCCGTGGGGACTAGCAGTCACAGATACGCAGTATTTT.

This clonotype was counted between two and nine times. The rearrangement links TRBV3-1 to TRBJ2-3, with D perhaps given as TRBD1 or TRBD2 (6 bases each). There are 13 residues in the CDR3. Germline CDR1 LGHDT, CDR2 YNNKEL (reference sequence). V lost 4 bases, J lost 8 bases, and 13 bases lay in between. This chain's CDR3 is CASSPIQGGTQYF. The CDR3 bases are TGTGCCAGCAGCCCTATACAGGGAGGTACGCAGTATTTT.

This clonotype was found a few times. The rearrangement uses TRBV4-2 and TRBJ1-5, with 11 bases fitting TRBD1. CDR3 size: 15 residues. Germline assignment: CDR1 LGHNA and CDR2 YNFKEQ. V dropped 4 bases and J dropped 6; count of bases not matched to a gene: 5. The CDR3 reads CASSPRDRGGQPQHF. CDR3 DNA: TGTGCCAGCAGCCCGAGGGACAGGGGGGGTCAGCCCCAGCATTTT.

V usage is TRBV20-1 and J usage is TRBJ2-1; 11 bases fit TRBD2. The CDR3 contains 18 residues. V lost 3 bases, J lost 1 base, and 11 bases stayed unmatched. Germline loops: CDR1 DFQATT, CDR2 SNEGSKA (reference sequence). CDR3 in amino acids: CSARTPGTSGYSYNEQFF. CDR3 in DNA: TGCAGTGCTAGGACTCCCGGGACTAGCGGCTATTCCTACAATGAGCAGTTCTTC.

This clonotype was counted only a few times. The chain recombines TRBV3-1 with TRBJ2-3; D is unclear. The CDR3 consists of 13 residues. Per germline, CDR1 LGHDT and CDR2 YNNKEL (reference sequence). The V and J ends lost 3 bases and 2 bases respectively, with 6 bases between them. The CDR3: CASSHHDTDTQYF. CDR3 sequence (DNA): TGTGCCAGCAGCCATCACGACACAGATACGCAGTATTTT.